This T cell receptor (beta chain) was identified during a study of T cells in Graves' hyperthyroidism and ophthalmopathy. Amplification of TCR beta CDR3 regions used RNA as the template. The primer set for the first-round RT-PCR of the TCR CDR3 was HTBI. TCRdb re-called the multiplex PCR reads with MiXCR, one entry per CDR3 protein. The table lists some 620,000 distinct CDR3 sequences, under 20% of them singletons. The V end was cut by 9 bases, the J end by 0 bases, with 14 bases between. The length of the CDR3 is 14 residues. In germline, CDR1 is KGHDR, CDR2 SFDVKD. This chain uses TRBV24-1 with TRBJ2-7; weak D call: TRBD1 (7 bases). The TCR was taken from a woman aged 30 to 39 with Graves' hyperthyroidism. The sequenced sample was blood. The CDR3 spells CATSAGQTSYEQYF. The CDR3 DNA is TGTGCCACCTCCGCGGGACAGACCTCCTACGAGCAGTACTTC.